One and the same sample provided the 9 T cell receptor beta chains below, sequenced in a study of human T cells and chemical hapten exposure. Time point reported: patch test 1, 2 weeks after DPC sensitization. The sample's treatment: therapeutic diphenylcyclopropenone sensitization with weekly scalp DPC. In TCRdb, the RACE reads were re-called with MiXCR into one record per CDR3 protein. The sample has about 71,000 distinct CDR3 sequences; around 9.8% are singletons. The input for sequencing was whole blood, taken in connection with sensitization to the hapten diphenylcyclopropenone (DPC). Receptor source: a woman aged 40 to 50 with alopecia areata. Some clones in this sample may be carry-over from other donors' samples.

This clonotype has ten or more counts. V gene TRBV5-1 combines with J gene TRBJ1-2, with 9 bases fitting TRBD1. J was trimmed by 5 bases and V by 4 bases; bases with no gene match: 3. CDR3 size: 13 residues. CDR1 SGHRS and CDR2 YFSETQ come from the germline V gene. Here the CDR3 reads CASSEGQGYGYTF. CDR3 nucleotides: TGCGCCAGCAGCGAAGGACAGGGGTATGGCTACACCTTC.

This chain links TRBV9 with TRBJ2-1, with 11 bases that match TRBD2. Trimming removed 0 bases from V and 8 bases from J; junction bases left unmatched: 10. This CDR3 is built from 17 residues. Germline V gives CDR1 SGDLS, CDR2 YYNGEE. The CDR3 DNA sequence: TGTGCCAGCAGCGTAGCAGGTAGCGGGGGGGCCGGCCATGAGCAGTTCTTC. It yields the protein CASSVAGSGGAGHEQFF.

This clonotype was seen a handful of times. J is TRBJ1-2 and V is TRBV11-2; TRBD1 might be the D (6 bases). The CDR3 has 14 amino acids. Germline lookup yields CDR1 SGHAT and CDR2 FQNNGV. Trimming removed 3 bases from V and 7 bases from J, with 15 bases in between. The CDR3 region is CASSFLRGGIGYTF. The CDR3 coding sequence is TGTGCCAGCAGCTTCCTGAGGGGGGGCATTGGCTACACCTTC.

This clonotype was observed many times. The rearrangement links TRBV5-1 to TRBJ2-2; D might be TRBD2 (6 bases). Germline values: CDR1 SGHRS, CDR2 YFSETQ. V gave up 0 bases and J gave up 6 bases, with 9 bases separating them. This CDR3 contains 14 residues. CDR3 protein: CASSLAGGAGELFF. CDR3 sequence (DNA): TGCGCCAGCAGCTTGGCCGGGGGAGCCGGGGAGCTGTTTTTT.

This clonotype was seen ten or more times. The rearrangement uses TRBV27 and TRBJ1-2; tentative D call: TRBD1 (5 bases). CDR3 length equals 15 residues. The germline CDR1 and CDR2 sequences are MNHEY and SMNVEV (reference sequence). Trimming took 5 bases from V and 6 from J, leaving 19 bases between them. This chain's CDR3 is CASSLLPGRDDGYTF. The CDR3 DNA is TGTGCCAGCAGTCTACTTCCCGGGAGGGACGATGGCTACACCTTC.

V gene TRBV24-1 combines with J gene TRBJ1-2, with D possibly matching TRBD1 (6 bases). The CDR3 extends over 12 amino acids. Germline V gene sequence: CDR1 KGHDR, CDR2 SFDVKD. Deletions cut 9 bases from V and 4 bases from J, with 11 bases between. The CDR3 bases are TGTGCCACCGCGACGGACAGCTATGGCTACACCTTC. This encodes CATATDSYGYTF.

On this clonotype itself: In this CDR3 the conserved last residue, phenylalanine or tryptophan, is missing, so a read error is likely. The chain carries TRBV27 and TRBJ1-1, with 9 bases fitting TRBD1. This CDR3 is 15 amino acids long. Germline CDR1 and CDR2: MNHEY and SMNVEV (reference sequence). The J segment lost 3 bases and the V segment lost 2 bases, leaving 4 bases of the junction unmatched. The CDR3 DNA sequence: TGTGCCAGCAGTTTACTGACAGGGGGGGACACTGAAGCTTTCCTT. Its protein product is CASSLLTGGDTEAFL.

This clonotype came up a few times. V and J are TRBV6-4 and TRBJ1-6, with D perhaps matching TRBD1 (5 bases). The CDR3 has 15 residues. Germline CDR1 MRHNA, CDR2 SNTAGT. V lost 2 bases to trimming and J lost 10 bases, with 15 bases between them. CDR3: CASSDGASDRSPLHF. The CDR3, as DNA: TGTGCCAGCAGTGACGGTGCGTCCGACAGATCACCCCTCCACTTT.

This clonotype showed up just a few times. The rearrangement joins TRBV2 to TRBJ1-5, with D perhaps matching TRBD1 (6 bases). CDR1 SNHLY and CDR2 FYNNEI come from the germline V gene. This CDR3 region has 15 residues. Trimming shortened V by 7 bases and J by 5 bases, and 18 bases separated the two germline ends. The CDR3 loop reads CASKMQDRRDQPQHF. DNA of the CDR3: TGTGCCAGCAAGATGCAGGACAGACGAGATCAGCCCCAGCATTTT.